The clone carrying this T cell receptor (beta chain) was counted a few times. The data stem from a study of cytomegalovirus exposure and HLA in healthy donors. It was with 60 Vbeta and 13 Jbeta primers that the PCR ran. Sequencing was performed with immunoSEQ multiplex PCR; in TCRdb, only in-frame clones are kept and a portion is missing. The sample contains some 170,000 clones, over 70% of which appear only once. Germline V gene lookup returns CDR1 SGDLS and CDR2 YYNGEE. CDR3 length: 16 amino acids. Trimming removed 2 bases from V and 0 bases from J; junction bases left unmatched: 5. The clonotype comes from a young man in good health and CMV-seropositive. V is TRBV9 and J is TRBJ1-3; 7 positions agree with TRBD1. The sequenced sample consisted of PBMCs. This CDR3 reads CASSVRQGGSGNTIYF. DNA of the CDR3: TGTGCCAGCAGCGTCCGACAGGGCGGCTCTGGAAACACCATATATTTT.